The rows below give T cell receptor beta chains drawn from one sample of a study of cytomegalovirus exposure and HLA in healthy donors. Generated by immunoSEQ multiplex PCR, the TCRdb table keeps only in-frame clones and is missing some. The sample carries around 110,000 clones, 88% recorded once. The sample taken for sequencing was PBMCs. The source is a young woman in good health and CMV-seropositive. Each CDR3 is given with its conserved first and last residue. The D gene is left open where the match is weak. Size is omitted from some rows. Given values are once, few, many or a class for expanded clones.

-,TRBJ2-3,TRBV10-1,-,TGCGCCAGCAGTTCTGCGGACTTGTCTAGCACAGATACGCAGTATTTT,CASSSADLSSTDTQYF
-,TRBJ1-1,TRBV18,once,TGTGCCAGCTCACTCCGGGACATGGACACTGAAGCTTTCTTT,CASSLRDMDTEAFF
TRBD1,TRBJ2-2,TRBV28,-,TGTGCCAGCAGTGCGTACCGGGACAGGAACACCGGGGAGCTGTTTTTT,CASSAYRDRNTGELFF
-,TRBJ1-5,TRBV10-2,-,TGCGCCAGCAGTCCGAACAGGGCCCTTAGCAATCAGCCCCAGCATTTT,CASSPNRALSNQPQHF
TRBD1,TRBJ1-5,TRBV11-1,once,TGTGCCAGCAGCTTAACAGGGGCGGGCAATCAGCCCCAGCATTTT,CASSLTGAGNQPQHF
TRBD1,TRBJ1-1,TRBV28,-,TGTGCCAGCAGACCCGGGACAGGGGCTGAAGCTTTCTTT,CASRPGTGAEAFF
TRBD1,TRBJ1-2,TRBV6-1,-,TGTGCCAGCAGCGTACAGGGGGACTATGGCTACACCTTC,CASSVQGDYGYTF
-,TRBJ1-2,TRBV6-5,-,TGTGCCAGCAGTTACTCAGGCCGGGGGGCCTATGGCTACACCTTC,CASSYSGRGAYGYTF
-,TRBJ1-5,TRBV6-5,-,TGTGCCAGCGCTCGGGGGGGCAATCAGCCCCAGCATTTT,CASARGGNQPQHF
TRBD2,TRBJ2-1,TRBV18,once,TGTGCCAGCTCACCAAGTCAGCGGGGGTACAATGAGCAGTTCTTC,CASSPSQRGYNEQFF
-,TRBJ1-5,TRBV5-8,few,TGTGCCAGCAGCTTAGGGGGATTCAATCAGCCCCAGCATTTT,CASSLGGFNQPQHF
-,TRBJ1-1,TRBV6-6,-,TGTGCCAGCAGGACAGGAACCGCGAACACTGAAGCTTTCTTT,CASRTGTANTEAFF
-,TRBJ2-7,TRBV6-1,-,TGTGCCAGCAGTGAAGTGCGGGACAGCTCCTACGAGCAGTACTTC,CASSEVRDSSYEQYF
TRBD1,TRBJ2-2,TRBV27,-,TGTGCCAGCAGTTCTTACGACTGGGACAGGGGGAACACCGGGGAGCTGTTTTTT,CASSSYDWDRGNTGELFF
TRBD1,TRBJ2-7,TRBV10-1,-,TGCGCCAGCAGCCCCGGGACAGACTACGAGCAGTACTTC,CASSPGTDYEQYF
-,TRBJ2-5,TRBV15,once,TGTGCCACCAGCAGAGATGGCCACAGGCAAGAGACCCAGTACTTC,CATSRDGHRQETQYF
-,TRBJ1-1,TRBV18,-,TGTGCCAGCTCTCCGGGGACTGAAGCTTTCTTT,CASSPGTEAFF
-,TRBJ2-2,TRBV2,-,TGTGCCAGCGGGCGGGGGACAGGAACCGGGGAGCTGTTTTTT,CASGRGTGTGELFF
TRBD1,TRBJ2-3,TRBV11-3,-,TGTGCCAGCAGCTTGACGGGACAGACAGATACGCAGTATTTT,CASSLTGQTDTQYF
-,TRBJ1-2,TRBV28,-,TGTGCCAGCACCCTTCTAACAGGGAACTATGGCTACACCTTC,CASTLLTGNYGYTF
-,TRBJ1-1,TRBV28,-,TGTGCCAGCGACTCCGTGAACACTGAAGCTTTCTTT,CASDSVNTEAFF
-,TRBJ2-4,TRBV2,-,TGTGCCAGCAGTGCAGGGGGGCCTCTATCCAAAAACATTCAGTACTTC,CASSAGGPLSKNIQYF
TRBD1,TRBJ2-2,TRBV7-2,-,TGTGCCAGCAGCGCACCCGGGACAGGGGTGAACACCGGGGAGCTGTTTTTT,CASSAPGTGVNTGELFF
-,TRBJ2-2,TRBV2,-,TGTGCCAGCAGCCTGACAGGGGAGCTGTTTTTT,CASSLTGELFF
TRBD2,TRBJ2-2,TRBV29-1,-,TGCAGCGCCCGCGGGGGGGCCTCTAACGGGGAGCTGTTTTTT,CSARGGASNGELFF
-,TRBJ2-5,TRBV5-5,-,TGTGCCAGCAGCTTGGCCCGCCGGGGGAACCAAGAGACCCAGTACTTC,CASSLARRGNQETQYF
TRBD2,TRBJ2-2,TRBV6-5,-,TGTGCCAGCAGTTACTCGCCGACTAGCAACACCGGGGAGCTGTTTTTT,CASSYSPTSNTGELFF
TRBD1,TRBJ1-2,TRBV27,-,TGTGCCAGCAGTTGGACAGGGTATTCCTACTATGGCTACACCTTC,CASSWTGYSYYGYTF
TRBD1,TRBJ1-2,TRBV28,-,TGTGCCAGCAGTTCAAAGACAGGGCCCTATGGCTACACCTTC,CASSSKTGPYGYTF
-,TRBJ1-1,TRBV5-1,-,TGCGCCAGCAGTCTTCGAGTGAACACTGAAGCTTTCTTT,CASSLRVNTEAFF
-,TRBJ1-4,TRBV11-2,-,TGTGCCAGCAGCTTAGGAACTGCAACTAATGAAAAACTGTTTTTT,CASSLGTATNEKLFF
-,TRBJ1-2,TRBV6-5,-,TGTGCCAGCAGACGAGGGGGGGGTGGGGATGGCTACACCTTC,CASRRGGGGDGYTF
-,TRBJ1-2,TRBV14,once,TGTGCCAGCAGCCGGGGGGTGGTTAACTATGGCTACACCTTC,CASSRGVVNYGYTF
TRBD1,TRBJ1-4,TRBV2,-,TGTGCCAGCAGGAATGGACAGGGAAAAAAACTGTTTTTT,CASRNGQGKKLFF
TRBD2,TRBJ2-2,TRBV4-2,once,TGTGCCAGCAGCCAGAGGATAGCGGGGGAAGTGAGCGGGGAGCTGTTTTTT,CASSQRIAGEVSGELFF
-,TRBJ1-5,TRBV4-3,-,TGCGCCAGCAGCCAAGATTTCCAGGGAGGGCAGCCCCAGCATTTT,CASSQDFQGGQPQHF
-,TRBJ1-6,TRBV27,few,TGTGCCAGCAGTGGGCAGGGCGGACCCCTCCACTTT,CASSGQGGPLHF
-,TRBJ1-6,TRBV7-9,once,TGTGCCAGCAGCTTACCAGGCCAGGGCAGATGGTCACCCCTCCACTTT,CASSLPGQGRWSPLHF
TRBD2,TRBJ2-2,TRBV4-1,once,TGCGCCAGCAGCCAAGTTACGGGGGGTGGTGGCGGGGAGCTGTTTTTT,CASSQVTGGGGGELFF
TRBD1,TRBJ1-3,TRBV29-1,-,TGCAGCGTTGACACAGGGGGAGGAAACACCATATATTTT,CSVDTGGGNTIYF
-,TRBJ1-3,TRBV9,-,TGTGCCAGCAGCTCGCTAGAGGGAGGTTCGGGAAACACCATATATTTT,CASSSLEGGSGNTIYF
-,TRBJ1-1,TRBV14,-,TGTGCCAGCAGCCAAGAATACAGGCTGGACGTGAACACTGAAGCTTTCTTT,CASSQEYRLDVNTEAFF
TRBD2,TRBJ2-3,TRBV2,-,TGTGCCAGCAAAACTAGCGGGGTTACAGATACGCAGTATTTT,CASKTSGVTDTQYF
-,TRBJ1-5,TRBV2,few,TGTGCCAGCAGTGAGAGCGGGAATAGCAATCAGCCCCAGCATTTT,CASSESGNSNQPQHF